Presented here are 7 T cell receptor beta chains from one specimen sequenced in a study of blood T cell repertoires in COVID-19. TCRdb's copy holds only in-frame clones and misses some; the assay was immunoSEQ multiplex PCR. This table holds some 150,000 clones, approximately 80% found once. The sample taken for sequencing was peripheral blood. Receptors originate from a human donor in a cohort sampled during active COVID-19.

Written as DNA, the CDR3 is TGTGCCAGCAGTTACGGGCGGGTTCCCTACAATGAGCAGTTCTTC. It codes for CASSYGRVPYNEQFF. The chain has TRBV6-2 or TRBV6-3 and TRBJ2-1; tentatively, D is TRBD2 (5 bases). Germline V gene data show CDR1 as MNHEY and CDR2 as SVGEGT. V was cut by 2 bases and J by 2 bases, with 10 bases left in between. The CDR3 runs to 15 residues.

The rearrangement joins TRBV2 to TRBJ1-1; D not resolved. In germline, CDR1 is SNHLY, CDR2 FYNNEI. The CDR3 runs to 15 residues. Trimming removed 1 base at V and 1 base at J, with 10 bases between. In DNA, the CDR3 is TGTGCCAGCAGTGAAGAGGAATCAGGGAACACTGAAGCTTTCTTT. Encoded protein: CASSEEESGNTEAFF. The whole variable domain, filled in from reference TRBV2 and TRBJ1-1, reads EPEVTQTPSHQVTQMGQEVILRCVPISNHLYFYWYRQILGQKVEFLVSFYNNEISEKSEIFDDQFSVERPDGSNFTLKIRSTKLEDSAMYFCASSEEESGNTEAFFGQGTRLTVV.

The chain employs TRBV11-3 and TRBJ1-6; a weak D match, TRBD1 (5 bases). Trimming cost V 5 bases and J 7 bases, with 18 bases left between them. Germline CDR1 SGHNT, CDR2 YENEEA. The CDR3 spans 16 residues. Here the CDR3 reads CASSGTGSRTNSPLHF. The DNA for the CDR3 is TGTGCCAGCAGCGGTACAGGCTCCCGAACCAATTCACCCCTCCACTTT.

This clone was counted only a few times. J is TRBJ2-1 and V is TRBV10-3, with D possibly being TRBD2 (7 bases). From germline, CDR1 is ENHRY and CDR2 SYGVKD. Trimming pared 11 bases from V and 6 bases from J, leaving 17 bases between. CDR3 length: 13 residues. The CDR3 nucleotides are TGTGCCGCCCGGGGGGCCTCGGTCAATGAGCAGTTCTTC. Translated: CAARGASVNEQFF.

V is TRBV12-3 or TRBV12-4 and J is TRBJ1-2; perhaps TRBD1 as D (5 bases). The CDR3 loop spans 13 amino acids. Deletions cut 5 bases from V and 2 bases from J, with 9 bases between. The CDR3 sequence is CASSTTGNYGYTF. CDR3 DNA: TGTGCCAGCAGTACCACAGGAAACTATGGCTACACCTTC.

The rearrangement uses TRBV4-1 and TRBJ2-7; a weak D match, TRBD2 (6 bases). CDR1 is MGHRA, CDR2 YSYEKL, per germline. CDR3 length: 14 residues. Trimming cost V 3 bases and J 4 bases, with 13 bases left between them. DNA for the CDR3: TGCGCCAGCAGCCATACTCTCGGGGGTTACGAGCAGTACTTC. As protein: CASSHTLGGYEQYF.

The rearrangement joins TRBV6-1 to TRBJ2-5, with 9 bases lining up with TRBD1. V dropped 4 bases and J dropped 0; count of bases not matched to a gene: 6. Germline V CDR1 and CDR2: MNHNS, SASEGT. The CDR3 totals 16 residues. This chain's CDR3 is CASSAQTGGYQETQYF. The CDR3 bases are TGTGCCAGCAGTGCCCAGACAGGGGGGTACCAAGAGACCCAGTACTTC.